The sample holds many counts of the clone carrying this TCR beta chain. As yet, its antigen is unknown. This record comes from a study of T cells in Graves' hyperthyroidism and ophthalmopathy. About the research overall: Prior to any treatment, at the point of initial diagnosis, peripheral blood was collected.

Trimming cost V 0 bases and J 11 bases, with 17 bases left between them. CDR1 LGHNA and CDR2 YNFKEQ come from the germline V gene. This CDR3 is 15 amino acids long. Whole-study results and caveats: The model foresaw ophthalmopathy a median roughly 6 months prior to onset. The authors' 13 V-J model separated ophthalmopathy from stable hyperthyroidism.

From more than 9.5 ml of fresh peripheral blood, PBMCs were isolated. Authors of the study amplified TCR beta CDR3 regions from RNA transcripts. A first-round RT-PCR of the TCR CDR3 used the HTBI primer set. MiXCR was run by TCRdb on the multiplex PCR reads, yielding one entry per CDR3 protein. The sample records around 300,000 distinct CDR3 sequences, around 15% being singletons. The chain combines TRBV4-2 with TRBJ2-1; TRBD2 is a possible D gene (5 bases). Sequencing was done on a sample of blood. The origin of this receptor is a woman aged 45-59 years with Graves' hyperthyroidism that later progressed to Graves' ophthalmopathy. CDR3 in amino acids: CASSQDGRTRRQQFF. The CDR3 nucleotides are TGTGCCAGCAGCCAAGACGGACGCACAAGGAGGCAGCAGTTCTTC.